Listed here are 13 T cell receptor beta chains from one sample, sequenced in a study of T-cell reconstitution after alpha-beta-depleted transplantation in children. Unique molecular identifiers were incorporated during preparation of the TCRbeta library. A single record per CDR3 protein comes from TCRdb applying MiXCR to the PCR reads. The sample gives around 960,000 distinct CDR3 sequences, under 30% of which show up once; about 28% is in the top ten. Specimen: PBMCs, mostly from graft donor cells, collected 360 days after TCRalphabeta/CD19-depleted stem cell transplant. Receptors originate from a boy under two years old who had a stem cell transplant for SCID, so the T cells may come from the graft donor.

This clonotype was observed at least ten times. The chain is built from TRBV7-2 and TRBJ2-1; D gene ambiguous. Germline CDR1 reads SGHTA; CDR2 reads FQGNSA. This CDR3 contains 13 residues. V dropped 5 bases and J dropped 4 bases, with 9 bases sitting between them. The CDR3 loop reads CASSPKGYNEQFF. CDR3 DNA: TGTGCCAGCAGCCCCAAGGGTTACAATGAGCAGTTCTTC.

This chain uses TRBV28 with TRBJ1-4, with TRBD1 identical over 8 bases. The V and J ends lost 8 bases and 7 bases, in that order; junction bases with no gene match: 12. The CDR3 totals 15 residues. The germline CDR1 and CDR2 sequences are MDHEN and SYDVKM. The CDR3 here is CASLPGGAWSEKLFF. As DNA, the CDR3 is TGTGCCAGCTTGCCAGGGGGCGCGTGGAGTGAAAAACTGTTTTTT.

The chain joins TRBV20-1 to TRBJ2-5; TRBD1 agrees at 9 bases. Unmatched junction bases numbered 5, after V lost 5 bases and J lost 4 bases. The germline gives CDR1 DFQATT, CDR2 SNEGSKA (reference sequence). The CDR3 runs to 13 residues. CDR3 loop: CSAATGGGETQYF. CDR3 sequence (DNA): TGCAGTGCTGCGACAGGGGGGGGAGAGACCCAGTACTTC.

This clonotype was seen only a few times. This CDR3 reads CSAEGPYYEQYF. In DNA form, the CDR3 reads TGCAGTGCTGAGGGGCCGTACTACGAGCAGTACTTC. V is TRBV20-1 and J is TRBJ2-7; D may match TRBD1 or TRBD2 (5 bases each). There are 12 residues in the CDR3. Per the germline V gene, CDR1 is DFQATT and CDR2 is SNEGSKA (reference sequence). Trimming stripped 5 bases from V and 3 bases from J, with 11 bases between.

The chain couples TRBV5-1 to TRBJ2-3; 12 nucleotides line up with TRBD2. Trimming removed 5 bases from V and 2 bases from J; junction bases left unmatched: 12. Per germline, CDR1 SGHRS and CDR2 YFSETQ. The CDR3 has 18 residues. For the CDR3, the DNA is TGCGCCAGCAGGGCCACCGGGACTAGCGGGTTCCCCACAGATACGCAGTATTTT. Translating it yields CASRATGTSGFPTDTQYF.

The rearrangement links TRBV20-1 to TRBJ2-1; 12 bases are a match to TRBD2. Germline lookup yields CDR1 DFQATT and CDR2 SNEGSKA (reference sequence). The CDR3 spans 14 residues. The V segment lost 7 bases and the J segment 6 bases; nucleotides outside the gene matches: 7. The CDR3 DNA is TGCAGTGTTTCTAGCGGGGGGGTCTCCAATGAGCAGTTCTTC. It specifies CSVSSGGVSNEQFF.

V usage is TRBV30 and J usage is TRBJ2-7, with D unresolved. Germline CDR1 and CDR2: GTSNPN and SVGIG (reference sequence). V gave up 2 bases and J gave up 1 base, with 15 bases separating them. The CDR3 is 15 residues long. CDR3 sequence: CAWSPPGRSSYEQYF. The DNA for the CDR3 is TGTGCCTGGAGTCCCCCGGGCCGATCGTCCTACGAGCAGTACTTC.

This clonotype was seen repeatedly, ten times or more. This chain joins TRBV20-1 and TRBJ2-3, with a weak D call TRBD2 (6 bases). Trimming took off 1 base at V and 0 bases at J, with 14 bases between the two ends. Germline V CDR1 and CDR2: DFQATT, SNEGSKA (reference sequence). There are 16 residues in the CDR3. The DNA of the CDR3 is TGCAGTGCTAGAGGGCACGGGGGACCTAGCACAGATACGCAGTATTTT. Its translation: CSARGHGGPSTDTQYF.

This clonotype was found many times. The chain is built from TRBV12-3 or TRBV12-4 and TRBJ1-1; no clear D gene. This CDR3 comprises 12 residues. The V gene lost 5 bases and the J gene lost 2 bases, with 6 bases spanning the gap. CDR3 bases: TGTGCCAGCAGTGCGGACAACACTGAAGCTTTCTTT. Protein: CASSADNTEAFF.

This clonotype was seen many times. This CDR3 reads CASSLFKGLLNTEAFF. CDR3 in DNA: TGTGCCAGCAGCTTGTTCAAGGGCCTATTGAACACTGAAGCTTTCTTT. V usage is TRBV5-8 and J usage is TRBJ1-1, with no clear D. The CDR3 covers 16 residues. V was shortened by 1 base and J by 0 bases, with 13 bases between the two germline ends. In germline, CDR1 is SGHTS, CDR2 YDEGEE.

This chain joins TRBV4-2 and TRBJ2-1, with 7 bases identical to TRBD2. The germline gives CDR1 LGHNA, CDR2 YNFKEQ. The V gene end was trimmed by 0 bases and the J gene end by 9 bases; junction bases not matched to a gene: 8. The CDR3 sequence is 15 residues long. For the CDR3, the DNA is TGTGCCAGCAGCCAAGATTCGACTAGCCTGAGTGAGCAGTTCTTC. This sequence encodes CASSQDSTSLSEQFF.

The sample holds a few counts of this clonotype. V gene TRBV5-1 combines with J gene TRBJ2-1; 14 bases fit TRBD2. Trimming cost V 3 bases and J 6 bases; bases outside gene matches: 5. The CDR3 contains 16 residues. CDR1 and CDR2 from the germline V gene are SGHRS and YFSETQ. CDR3 loop: CASSSGLAGGRNEQFF. The CDR3 DNA reads TGCGCCAGCAGCTCCGGACTAGCGGGGGGACGCAATGAGCAGTTCTTC.

This clonotype has just a few counts. V usage is TRBV10-3 and J usage is TRBJ2-5; no reliable D call. V shed 5 bases and J shed 5 bases, with 15 bases lying between them. The CDR3 sequence is 14 residues long. In germline, CDR1 is ENHRY, CDR2 SYGVKD. The CDR3 loop reads CAISFDFPLETQYF. Here the CDR3 DNA reads TGTGCCATCAGTTTTGACTTCCCCCTCGAGACCCAGTACTTC.